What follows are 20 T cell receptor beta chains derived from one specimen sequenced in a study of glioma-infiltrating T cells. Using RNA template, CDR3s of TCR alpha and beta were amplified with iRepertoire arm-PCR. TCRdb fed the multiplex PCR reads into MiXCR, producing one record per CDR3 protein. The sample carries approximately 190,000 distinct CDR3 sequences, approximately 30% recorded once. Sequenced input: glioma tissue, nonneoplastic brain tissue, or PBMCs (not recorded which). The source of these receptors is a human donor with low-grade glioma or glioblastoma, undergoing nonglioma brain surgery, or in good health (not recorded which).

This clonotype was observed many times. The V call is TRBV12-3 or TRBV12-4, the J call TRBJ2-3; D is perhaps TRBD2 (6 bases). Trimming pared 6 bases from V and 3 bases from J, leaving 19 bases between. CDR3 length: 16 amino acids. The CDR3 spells CASRAGGRLGTDTQYF. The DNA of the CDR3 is TGTGCCAGCAGGGCTGGAGGGAGGTTAGGGACAGATACGCAGTATTTT.

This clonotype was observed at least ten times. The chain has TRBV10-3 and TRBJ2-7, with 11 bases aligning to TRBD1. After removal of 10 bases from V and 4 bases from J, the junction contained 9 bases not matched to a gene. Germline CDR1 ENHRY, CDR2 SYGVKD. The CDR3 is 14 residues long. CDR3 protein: CATYSGTGGYEQYF. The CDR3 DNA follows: TGTGCCACCTATTCCGGGACAGGGGGATACGAGCAGTACTTC.

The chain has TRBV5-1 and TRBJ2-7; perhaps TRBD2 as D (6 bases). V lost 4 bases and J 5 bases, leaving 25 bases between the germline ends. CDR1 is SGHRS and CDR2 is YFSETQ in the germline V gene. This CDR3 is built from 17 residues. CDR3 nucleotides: TGCGCCAGCAGCAAGAAACGGGGGTCAAGCTCAAAAGACGAGCAGTACTTC. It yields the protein CASSKKRGSSSKDEQYF.

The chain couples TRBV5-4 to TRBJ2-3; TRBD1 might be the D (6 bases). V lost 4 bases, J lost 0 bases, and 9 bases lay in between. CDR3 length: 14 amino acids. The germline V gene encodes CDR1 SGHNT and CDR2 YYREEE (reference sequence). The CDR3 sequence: CASSLRGSTDTQYF. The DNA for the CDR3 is TGTGCCAGCAGCCTCAGGGGTAGCACAGATACGCAGTATTTT.

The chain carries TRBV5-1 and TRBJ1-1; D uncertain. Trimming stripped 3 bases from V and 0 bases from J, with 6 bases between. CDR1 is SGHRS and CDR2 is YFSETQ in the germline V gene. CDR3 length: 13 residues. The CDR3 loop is CASSSFMNTEAFF. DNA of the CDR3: TGCGCCAGCAGCTCCTTCATGAACACTGAAGCTTTCTTT. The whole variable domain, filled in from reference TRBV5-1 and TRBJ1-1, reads KAGVTQTPRYLIKTRGQQVTLSCSPISGHRSVSWYQQTPGQGLQFLFEYFSETQRNKGNFPGRFSGRQFSNSRSEMNVSTLELGDSALYLCASSSFMNTEAFFGQGTRLTVV.

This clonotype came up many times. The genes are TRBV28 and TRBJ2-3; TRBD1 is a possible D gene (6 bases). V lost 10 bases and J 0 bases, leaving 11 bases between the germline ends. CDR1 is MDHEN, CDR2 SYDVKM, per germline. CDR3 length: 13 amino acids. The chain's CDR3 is CANRDTSTDTQYF. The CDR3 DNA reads TGTGCCAACAGGGACACCAGCACAGATACGCAGTATTTT. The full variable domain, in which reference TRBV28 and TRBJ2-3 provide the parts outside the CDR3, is DVKVTQSSRYLVKRTGEKVFLECVQDMDHENMFWYRQDPGLGLRLIYFSYDVKMKEKGDIPEGYSVSREKKERFSLILESASTNQTSMYLCANRDTSTDTQYFGPGTRLTVL.

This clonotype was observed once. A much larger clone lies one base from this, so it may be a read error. The CDR3 reads CASSSQCSYNEQFF. CDR3 coding DNA: TGTGCCAGCAGCTCACAGTGCTCCTACAATGAGCAGTTCTTC. The chain joins TRBV5-4 to TRBJ2-1; D uncertain. V was clipped by 3 bases and J by 0 bases, with 7 bases between them. This CDR3 is 14 amino acids long. Per the germline V gene, CDR1 is SGHNT and CDR2 is YYREEE (reference sequence).

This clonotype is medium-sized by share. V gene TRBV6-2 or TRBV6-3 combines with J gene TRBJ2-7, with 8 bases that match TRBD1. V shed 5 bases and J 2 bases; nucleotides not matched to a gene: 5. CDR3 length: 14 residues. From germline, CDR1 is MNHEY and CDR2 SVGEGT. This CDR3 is CASSPGQEPYEQYF. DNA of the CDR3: TGTGCCAGCAGTCCGGGACAGGAACCCTACGAGCAGTACTTC.

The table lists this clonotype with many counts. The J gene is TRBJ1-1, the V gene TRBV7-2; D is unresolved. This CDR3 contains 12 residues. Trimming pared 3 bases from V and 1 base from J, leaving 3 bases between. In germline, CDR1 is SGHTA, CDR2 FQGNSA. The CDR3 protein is CASSFENTEAFF. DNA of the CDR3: TGTGCCAGCAGCTTTGAGAACACTGAAGCTTTCTTT.

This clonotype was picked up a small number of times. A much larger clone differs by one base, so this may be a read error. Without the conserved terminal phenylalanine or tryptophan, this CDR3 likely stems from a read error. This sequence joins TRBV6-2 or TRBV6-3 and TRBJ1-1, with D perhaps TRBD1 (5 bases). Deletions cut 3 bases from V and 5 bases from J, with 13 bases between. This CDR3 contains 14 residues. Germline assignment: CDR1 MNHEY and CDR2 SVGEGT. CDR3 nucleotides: TGTGCCAGCAGTTATCAGGGTTCCGAAACTGAAGCTTTCCTT. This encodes CASSYQGSETEAFL.

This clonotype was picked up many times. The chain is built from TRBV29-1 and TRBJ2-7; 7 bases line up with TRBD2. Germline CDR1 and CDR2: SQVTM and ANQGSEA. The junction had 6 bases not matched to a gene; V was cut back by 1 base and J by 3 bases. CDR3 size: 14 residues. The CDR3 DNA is TGCAGCGTTGAAGTGGTCGAGCGGGGCTACGAGCAGTACTTC. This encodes CSVEVVERGYEQYF.

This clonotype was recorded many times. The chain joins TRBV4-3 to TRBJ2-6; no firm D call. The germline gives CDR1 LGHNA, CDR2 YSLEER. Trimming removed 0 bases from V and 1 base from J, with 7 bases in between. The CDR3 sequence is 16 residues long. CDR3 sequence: CASSQDVGSGANVLTF. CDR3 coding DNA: TGCGCCAGCAGCCAAGATGTGGGGTCTGGGGCCAACGTCCTGACTTTC.

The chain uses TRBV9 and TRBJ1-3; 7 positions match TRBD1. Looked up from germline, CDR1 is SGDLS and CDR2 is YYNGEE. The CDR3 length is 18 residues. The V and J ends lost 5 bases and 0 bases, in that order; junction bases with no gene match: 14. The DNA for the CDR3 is TGTGCCAGCAGTTCCAATCCTGGACAGGTCGTCTCTGGAAACACCATATATTTT. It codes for CASSSNPGQVVSGNTIYF.

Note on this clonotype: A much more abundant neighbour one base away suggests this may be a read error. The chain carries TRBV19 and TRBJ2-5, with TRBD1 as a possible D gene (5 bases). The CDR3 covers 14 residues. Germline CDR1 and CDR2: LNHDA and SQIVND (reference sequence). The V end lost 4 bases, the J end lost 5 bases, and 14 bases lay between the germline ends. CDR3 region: CASSTETALETQYF. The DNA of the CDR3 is TGTGCCAGTAGTACGGAGACAGCGTTGGAGACCCAGTACTTC.

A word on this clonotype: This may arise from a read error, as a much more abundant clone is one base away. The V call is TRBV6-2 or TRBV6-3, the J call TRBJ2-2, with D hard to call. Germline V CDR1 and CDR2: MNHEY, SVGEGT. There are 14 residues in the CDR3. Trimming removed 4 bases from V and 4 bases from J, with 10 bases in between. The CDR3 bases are TGTGCCAGCAGTTGCAGACTTAGCACCGGGGAGCTGTTTTTT. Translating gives CASSCRLSTGELFF.

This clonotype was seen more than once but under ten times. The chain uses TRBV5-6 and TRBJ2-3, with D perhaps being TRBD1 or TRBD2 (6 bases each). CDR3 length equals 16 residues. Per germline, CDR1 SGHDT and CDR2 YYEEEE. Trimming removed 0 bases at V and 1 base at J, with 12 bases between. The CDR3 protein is CASSLDLGGRTDTQYF. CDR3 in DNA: TGTGCCAGCAGCTTGGATCTAGGGGGGCGCACAGATACGCAGTATTTT.

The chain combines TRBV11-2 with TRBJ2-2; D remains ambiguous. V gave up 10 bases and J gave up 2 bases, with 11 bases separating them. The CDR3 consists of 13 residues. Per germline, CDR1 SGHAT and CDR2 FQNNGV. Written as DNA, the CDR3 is TGTGCCACGGAACTCCTTAACACCGGGGAGCTGTTTTTT. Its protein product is CATELLNTGELFF.

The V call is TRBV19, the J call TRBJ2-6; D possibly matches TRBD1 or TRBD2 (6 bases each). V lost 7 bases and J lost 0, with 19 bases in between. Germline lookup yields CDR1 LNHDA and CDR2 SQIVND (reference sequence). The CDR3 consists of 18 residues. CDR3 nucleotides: TGTGCCAGTACCTTAAGGCGGGACACTCTCTCTGGGGCCAACGTCCTGACTTTC. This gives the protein CASTLRRDTLSGANVLTF.

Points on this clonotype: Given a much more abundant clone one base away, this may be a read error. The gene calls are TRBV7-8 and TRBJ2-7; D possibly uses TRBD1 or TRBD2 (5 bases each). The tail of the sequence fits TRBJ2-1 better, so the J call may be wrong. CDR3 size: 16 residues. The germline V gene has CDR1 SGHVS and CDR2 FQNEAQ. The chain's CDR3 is CASSLASGTVGTEQFF. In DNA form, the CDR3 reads TGTGCCAGCAGCTTAGCCTCAGGGACCGTAGGTACCGAGCAGTTCTTC.

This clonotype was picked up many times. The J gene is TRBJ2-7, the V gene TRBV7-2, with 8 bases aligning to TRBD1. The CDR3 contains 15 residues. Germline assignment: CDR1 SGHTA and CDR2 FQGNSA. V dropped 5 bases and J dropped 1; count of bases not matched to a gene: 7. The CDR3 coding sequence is TGTGCCAGCAGCCGGGGACAGGCGCGATCCTACGAGCAGTACTTC. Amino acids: CASSRGQARSYEQYF.